Below, 23 T cell receptor beta chains from the same sample are listed, as sequenced in a study of T cell responses to AZD1222 COVID-19 vaccine. This table comes from immunoSEQ multiplex PCR, and its TCRdb copy is limited to in-frame clones, with some not included. The sample includes approximately 110,000 clones, around 87% seen only once; the top ten take about 2.7%. Sample: peripheral blood, taken on day 0 of AZD1222 vaccination. The receptors derive from an adult in good health.

CDR3 DNA sequence: TGTGCCAGCAGCATCATGGACAGGGTTGGTGGCTACACCTTC. This codes for CASSIMDRVGGYTF. The rearrangement links TRBV11-3 to TRBJ1-2, with 8 bases identical to TRBD1. Germline V gives CDR1 SGHNT, CDR2 YENEEA. CDR3 length: 14 amino acids. Unmatched junction bases numbered 9, after V lost 5 bases and J lost 7 bases.

The genes are TRBV12-5 and TRBJ2-3; D is undetermined. Germline values: CDR1 LGHNT, CDR2 FRNRAP. The CDR3 consists of 14 residues. Trimming cost V 1 base and J 4 bases, with 9 bases left between them. CDR3 nucleotide sequence: TGTGCTAGTGGTTTGGGGCTAGGGTCAGATACGCAGTATTTT. Translating gives CASGLGLGSDTQYF.

This chain joins TRBV4-1 and TRBJ2-2; perhaps TRBD1 as D (6 bases). Per germline, CDR1 MGHRA and CDR2 YSYEKL. The length of the CDR3 is 13 residues. The ends were cut back, 4 bases at V and 8 bases at J, with 11 bases in the middle. CDR3 DNA sequence: TGCGCCAGCAGCCGGACAGAAGCTGGGGAGCTGTTTTTT. Amino acids: CASSRTEAGELFF.

The V gene is TRBV9, the J gene TRBJ2-1; TRBD1 aligns across 12 bases. The CDR3 has 16 amino acids. The germline V gene has CDR1 SGDLS and CDR2 YYNGEE. V shed 3 bases and J 8 bases; nucleotides not matched to a gene: 9. The CDR3 sequence: CASSARPGQGAHEQFF. Written as DNA, the CDR3 is TGTGCCAGCAGCGCCAGGCCGGGACAGGGGGCGCATGAGCAGTTCTTC. Full variable domain (missing parts from reference TRBV9 and TRBJ2-1): DSGVTQTPKHLITATGQRVTLRCSPRSGDLSVYWYQQSLDQGLQFLIQYYNGEERAKGNILERFSAQQFPDLHSELNLSSLELGDSALYFCASSARPGQGAHEQFFGPGTRLTVL.

The chain joins TRBV10-3 to TRBJ1-2; D ambiguous. The CDR3 sequence is 13 residues long. Germline lookup yields CDR1 ENHRY and CDR2 SYGVKD. The ends were cut back, 3 bases at V and 3 bases at J, with 8 bases in the middle. CDR3 DNA sequence: TGTGCCATCAGTGAAGCGAGGGACTATGGCTACACCTTC. This codes for CAISEARDYGYTF.

The rearrangement joins TRBV5-1 to TRBJ2-7; TRBD2 matches 14 bases. This CDR3 is built from 17 residues. Unmatched junction bases numbered 8, after V lost 5 bases and J lost 1 base. Germline loops: CDR1 SGHRS, CDR2 YFSETQ. Here the CDR3 DNA reads TGCGCCAGCAGGAGGACTAGCGGGAGGTTGGTATCCTACGAGCAGTACTTC. This encodes CASRRTSGRLVSYEQYF.

The rearrangement uses TRBV6-4 and TRBJ1-2; 10 bases are a match to TRBD1. With V trimmed by 1 base and J by 2 bases, 1 base remained unmatched. CDR3 length: 15 residues. The V gene's germline CDR1 is MRHNA and CDR2 SNTAGT. The CDR3 reads CASSDWDRGNYGYTF. The DNA of the CDR3 is TGTGCCAGCAGTGACTGGGACAGGGGCAACTATGGCTACACCTTC.

The rearrangement links TRBV5-1 to TRBJ1-6; maybe TRBD1 (6 bases). The CDR3 is 15 residues long. V shed 4 bases and J shed 5 bases, with 13 bases lying between them. The V gene's germline CDR1 is SGHRS and CDR2 YFSETQ. The CDR3 region is CASSADSGDNSPLHF. CDR3 sequence (DNA): TGCGCCAGCAGCGCGGACAGCGGGGATAATTCACCCCTCCACTTT.

V gene TRBV19 combines with J gene TRBJ2-1; D not resolved. Germline V gene sequence: CDR1 LNHDA, CDR2 SQIVND (reference sequence). Trimming left V 1 base short and J 4 bases short, with 5 bases between. The CDR3 totals 13 residues. The CDR3 here is CASSIGNYNEQFF. The CDR3 bases are TGTGCCAGTAGTATAGGTAATTACAATGAGCAGTTCTTC.

Notes on this clone: The junction departs from germline at one end; a sequencing error may be responsible. The V gene is TRBV28, the J gene TRBJ2-7; TRBD1 aligns across 9 bases. Looked up from germline, CDR1 is MDHEN and CDR2 is SYDVKM. This CDR3 is 13 amino acids long. Here the CDR3 reads CTSNPGQGYEQYF. CDR3 bases: TGTACCAGCAACCCGGGACAGGGCTACGAGCAGTACTTC.

This clone has more than one count but fewer than ten. This chain uses TRBV15 with TRBJ2-1, with 7 positions matching TRBD2. The CDR3 has 13 amino acids. CDR1 and CDR2 (germline): LNHNV, YYDKDF (reference sequence). After removal of 5 bases from V and 7 bases from J, the junction contained 5 bases not matched to a gene. This CDR3 reads CATSGPRGNEQFF. The CDR3, as DNA: TGTGCCACCAGCGGGCCGCGGGGGAATGAGCAGTTCTTC. Supplemented by reference TRBV15 and TRBJ2-1, the full variable domain reads DAMVIQNPRYQVTQFGKPVTLSCSQTLNHNVMYWYQQKSSQAPKLLFHYYDKDFNNEADTPDNFQSRRPNTSFCFLDIRSPGLGDTAMYLCATSGPRGNEQFFGPGTRLTVL.

This clone turned up a few times. V gene TRBV19 combines with J gene TRBJ1-1; D is unclear. Germline CDR1 reads LNHDA; CDR2 reads SQIVND (reference sequence). CDR3 length equals 14 residues. The germline V and J ends were trimmed by 0 bases and 5 bases, with 10 bases remaining between them. CDR3 nucleotide sequence: TGTGCCAGTAGTATAGATTTTTCGGGGACTGAAGCTTTCTTT. It is translated as CASSIDFSGTEAFF. Drawing the rest from reference TRBV19 and TRBJ1-1, the complete variable domain is DGGITQSPKYLFRKEGQNVTLSCEQNLNHDAMYWYRQDPGQGLRLIYYSQIVNDFQKGDIAEGYSVSREKKESFPLTVTSAQKNPTAFYLCASSIDFSGTEAFFGQGTRLTVV.

This clone was observed a single time. The chain is built from TRBV6-2 or TRBV6-3 and TRBJ1-1, with 7 bases fitting TRBD1. The germline gives CDR1 MNHEY, CDR2 SVGEGT. The CDR3 loop spans 14 amino acids. V was pared by 2 bases and J by 9 bases, with 9 bases of the junction left unmatched. The CDR3 sequence is CASSYGDRGGKAFF. In DNA, the CDR3 is TGTGCCAGCAGTTACGGGGACAGAGGGGGGAAAGCTTTCTTT.

This sequence joins TRBV6-1 and TRBJ2-7, with D unresolved. The CDR3 is 14 residues long. The germline CDR1 and CDR2 sequences are MNHNS and SASEGT. Trimming took 3 bases from V and 2 from J, leaving 11 bases between them. The CDR3, as DNA: TGTGCCAGCAGTGAGCAGGCACACGCCTACGAGCAGTACTTC. Translating it yields CASSEQAHAYEQYF.

V gene TRBV5-1 combines with J gene TRBJ2-5, with 9 bases aligning to TRBD2. The CDR3 length is 16 residues. Trimming took 3 bases from V and 4 from J; bases not matched to a gene: 10. Germline V lookup: CDR1 SGHRS, CDR2 YFSETQ. The CDR3 region is CASSSTGTSLIETQYF. The CDR3 DNA reads as TGCGCCAGCAGCTCCACCGGGACTAGCCTTATAGAGACCCAGTACTTC.

The chain recombines TRBV5-1 with TRBJ2-7; 8 bases are a match to TRBD2. The V gene's germline CDR1 is SGHRS and CDR2 YFSETQ. This CDR3 contains 15 residues. V shed 0 bases, J shed 3 bases, and the junction held 5 bases outside the gene matches. The CDR3 coding sequence is TGCGCCAGCAGCTTGGCGACCGGGACTAGCTACGAGCAGTACTTC. Residues: CASSLATGTSYEQYF. Full variable domain (outside the CDR3, taken from reference TRBV5-1 and TRBJ2-7): KAGVTQTPRYLIKTRGQQVTLSCSPISGHRSVSWYQQTPGQGLQFLFEYFSETQRNKGNFPGRFSGRQFSNSRSEMNVSTLELGDSALYLCASSLATGTSYEQYFGPGTRLTVT.

The chain couples TRBV6-6 to TRBJ1-4; a possible D gene is TRBD1 (6 bases). CDR1 is MNHNY and CDR2 is SVGAGI in the germline V gene (reference sequence). The CDR3 is 14 amino acids. Deletions cut 6 bases from V and 8 bases from J, with 16 bases between. The CDR3 loop reads CASRLQGGGEKLFF. CDR3 nucleotides: TGTGCCAGCAGGTTACAGGGTGGCGGGGAAAAACTGTTTTTT.

The rearrangement uses TRBV10-3 and TRBJ1-4; a possible D gene is TRBD1 (6 bases). The V gene's germline CDR1 is ENHRY and CDR2 SYGVKD. The CDR3 spans 14 residues. V dropped 6 bases and J dropped 2 bases, with 10 bases sitting between them. In DNA, the CDR3 is TGTGCCATCAGCCGGACAGAGACTAATGAAAAACTGTTTTTT. As protein: CAISRTETNEKLFF.

The chain carries TRBV7-9 and TRBJ2-2; D perhaps matches TRBD2 (5 bases). Germline assignment: CDR1 SEHNR and CDR2 FQNEAQ (reference sequence). Trimming left V 5 bases short and J 7 bases short, with 8 bases between. This CDR3 comprises 12 residues. CDR3 sequence (DNA): TGTGCCAGCAGCGCCCGGGGCGGGGAGCTGTTTTTT. It codes for CASSARGGELFF.

This chain connects TRBV29-1 to TRBJ2-1, with D unresolved. Per germline, CDR1 SQVTM and CDR2 ANQGSEA. V lost 2 bases and J lost 2, with 13 bases in between. This CDR3 comprises 15 residues. CDR3 amino acids: CSVERVTQAYNEQFF. CDR3 sequence (DNA): TGCAGCGTTGAAAGGGTAACACAAGCCTACAATGAGCAGTTCTTC.

The J gene is TRBJ1-1, the V gene TRBV12-3 or TRBV12-4, with 10 bases aligning to TRBD1. The CDR3 has 11 residues. Losses at the gene ends were 5 bases for V and 10 bases for J; bases not matched to a gene: 1. The CDR3 region is CASSDRGRAFF. For the CDR3, the DNA is TGTGCCAGCAGTGACAGGGGGCGAGCTTTCTTT.

Regarding this clone: A junction boundary mismatches the germline segment, possibly from a read error. The V call is TRBV7-7, the J call TRBJ2-5, with TRBD1 identical over 10 bases. Germline assignment: CDR1 SSHAT and CDR2 FNYEAQ (reference sequence). CDR3 length: 16 amino acids. As DNA, the CDR3 is TGTGCTAGCAGCTTAGATACCGGGACAGGGGTCGCAACCCAGTACTTC. Translating it yields CASSLDTGTGVATQYF.

The chain combines TRBV6-6 with TRBJ1-4; D is uncertain. Germline loops: CDR1 MNHNY, CDR2 SVGAGI (reference sequence). Trimming shortened V by 6 bases and J by 13 bases, and 12 bases separated the two germline ends. There are 11 residues in the CDR3. For the CDR3, the DNA is TGTGCCAGCAGCGACCGAGTTAGACTGTTTTTT. The encoded protein is CASSDRVRLFF.